This paragraph reports one T cell receptor (beta chain). This clone's antigen is unknown. No quality values exist for individual bases; no much larger clone is one base distant. This sample was taken from a study of PD-1 blockade in classical Hodgkin lymphoma (TCRdb year 2020). Regarding the study in general: Nivolumab dosing was 3 mg/kg intravenously every 2 weeks, continuing until either disease progression or unacceptable toxicity. The study used CyTOF and TCR beta sequencing to define a peripheral blood immune signature of response to PD-1 blockade in classical Hodgkin lymphoma. Overall results and qualifications from the work: The study was limited to a single clinical trial cohort, and causes of repertoire differences, possibly disease activity or prior therapy, remained undefined. Trial patients with a complete response had baseline diversity similar to that of newly diagnosed patients, while partial responders and progressors had significantly lower diversity. Diversity was lower in patients who began nivolumab less than 1 year after ASCT, so these patients were left out of later analyses to avoid confounding by immune reconstitution. Baseline TCR diversity was reported as lower in newly diagnosed patients than in healthy donors, and lower still in relapsed/refractory patients. By C4D1, a significant rise was seen in CD4+ TCR diversity but not in CD8+ TCR diversity (p=0.0027 vs p=0.16), and the rise was most apparent among complete responders (p=0.02).

Per the publication, the time point label means: cycle 1 day 1 (C1D1), immediately before nivolumab initiation. Relapse after autologous stem cell transplantation had occurred in all trial patients, and cohorts A, B and C were distinguished by prior brentuximab vedotin exposure. Using a Miltenyi CD4+ T cell isolation kit, CD4+ T cells were purified from thawed PBMCs through magnetic negative selection. The trial cohort comprised a few dozen patients with relapsed/refractory classical Hodgkin lymphoma whose best overall responses were complete response, partial response or progressive disease. Single-agent nivolumab was administered to trial patients in the multi-cohort phase II CheckMate 205 trial. An independent review committee assessed best overall response using the 2007 International Working Group response criteria. Trial PBMCs were collected immediately before nivolumab initiation (C1D1) and during therapy at cycle 2 day 1 and cycle 4 day 1. Peripheral blood was collected in 8 mL Vacutainer Cell Preparation Tubes, from which PBMCs were isolated by centrifugation and then cryopreserved. Purified CD4+ and CD8+ fractions were generated only in cases for which an additional PBMC sample was available. On LS columns in a quadroMACS separator, the magnetically labelled cells were depleted, and the flow-through was collected as the purified fraction.

Genomic DNA was extracted with the Qiagen DNeasy kit from unsorted PBMCs and from negatively selected CD4+ and CD8+ fractions. TCR beta CDR3 regions were subjected to amplification by immunoSEQ multiplex PCR with primers that anneal to V and J segments. A synthetic immune receptor repertoire was used to minimize amplification bias, and remaining bias was computationally removed after sequencing. The original pipeline was this. Custom Python scripts were used to quantify repertoire diversity as the Shannon entropy index. Unsorted, CD4+ and CD8+ repertoires were examined separately, except in combined analyses, for which CD4+ and CD8+ sequences were merged in silico. A clone was considered expanded if an increase in frequency of at least 2-fold after treatment relative to C1D1 was found, and a pseudocount of 0.5 was applied to clones undetected at baseline. Clones with 0 or 1 copy at C1D1 were classified as singleton clones, and clones with 2 or more copies were classified as non-singleton clones. By matching protein sequences in sorted samples from the same patient, clones expanded in unsorted samples were annotated as CD4+, CD8+ or unknown. Diversity changes from C1D1 to C4D1 were tested in paired samples using Wilcoxon tests. The table was pulled from immuneACCESS by TCRdb, which kept in-frame rearrangements only. Such tables lose some clones; where checked, under half of the loss comes from unresolved V genes, and the rest has no known cause. The V and J calls and clone size were taken over from that table, and D and trimming were inferred from the DNA. In all, the sample holds around 17,000 clones, and approximately 86% of those were seen once. 1% of the sample is in the top ten clones.

This clonotype originated in a human donor with classical Hodgkin lymphoma. The starting material was CD4+ T cells from blood, obtained at baseline.

The bases are TGTGCCAGCAGCACCAGACAGGGGAGGAACACCATATATTTT. Translated, it reads CASSTRQGRNTIYF. The chain is made from TRBV7-2 and TRBJ1-3; a stretch of 8 junction bases matches TRBD1. The CDR3 contains 14 residues, cysteine and phenylalanine counted. CDR3 DNA only is kept here, 42 bases in frame from base 1. The CDR1 and CDR2 encoded by the germline V gene are SGHTA and FQGNSA. Trimming leaves V shorter by 5 bases and J shorter by 7 bases, with the junction holding 7 bases beyond the gene matches.